The sequence of this T cell receptor beta chain was determined in a study of cytomegalovirus exposure and HLA in healthy donors. Study results and limitations: CMV antigen specificity of a few CMV-associated chains was confirmed in vitro. It was reportedly the case that the classifier diagnosed cytomegalovirus status with high specificity and sensitivity. Rare sequences made up most TCRs, while some public TCRs were found in many donors.

Libraries were prepared by immunoSEQ multiplex PCR; TCRdb keeps only in-frame clonotypes and omits some of them. Of 150,000 to 200,000 clones in the sample, 85% to 90% are singletons; the top ten hold about 3%. As to this clone: Antigen: not known.

Germline trimming cut 0 bases from V and 4 bases from J; bases unmatched to any gene: 5. Germline assignment: CDR1 MGHRA and CDR2 YSYEKL. The CDR3 runs to 15 residues. The chain links TRBV4-1 to TRBJ2-5; TRBD2 aligns across 7 bases. The clonotype originates from a man aged 18 to 30 in good health and CMV-seronegative. The sequencing sample was made of PBMCs. The CDR3 DNA is TGCGCCAGCAGCCAAGAGGGACTATCGAGAGAGACCCAGTACTTC. This gives the protein CASSQEGLSRETQYF.